This record covers a single T cell receptor (beta chain). Its antigen is not known. Sample-barcoded 5' priming and a J-beta primer mix drove a second PCR of 7 to 11 cycles. One entry per CDR3 protein results from TCRdb running MiXCR on the 5' RACE reads. The table includes approximately 1.5 million distinct CDR3 sequences, roughly 32% detected once. This entry is derived from a study of blood T cells in healthy people across ages. Study-level information: T cells yielded about one barcoded beta molecule per two cells through template switching. Whole-study results and caveats: Per million T cells, TCR beta diversity dropped about linearly as age rose.

Ranging in age from roughly 6 to 90, the donors were healthy Caucasian individuals from Russia. Every donor provided around 10 milliliters of peripheral blood. The germline CDR1 and CDR2 sequences are MNHNY and SVGAGI (reference sequence). V dropped 5 bases and J dropped 6 bases, with 8 bases sitting between them. The CDR3 is 12 residues long. The specimen sequenced was blood. The sequence was obtained from a woman in her 30s in good health. The rearrangement links TRBV6-6 to TRBJ2-1; no firm D call. The CDR3 coding sequence is TGTGCCAGCAGTCCCGTTCCCAATGAGCAGTTCTTC. It specifies CASSPVPNEQFF.